There are a few counts of the clone carrying this T cell receptor (beta chain). The sequenced template was cDNA made from the entire isolated RNA. TCRdb's copy holds only in-frame clones and misses some; the assay was immunoSEQ multiplex PCR. The data hold about 39,000 clones, with 45% to 50% observed a single time. This CDR3 comprises 15 residues. V was clipped by 4 bases and J by 2 bases, with 12 bases between them. The data belong to a study of beta chain features in type 1 diabetes. This receptor was taken from a young woman in good health. This chain uses TRBV23-1 with TRBJ2-1; tentative D call: TRBD2 (6 bases). TRBV23-1 is an ORF, with its function uncertain. Input material: central memory CD4+ T cells from blood. The CDR3 loop reads CASSRLGGAYNEQFF. DNA for the CDR3: TGCGCCAGCAGTCGACTAGGCGGGGCCTACAATGAGCAGTTCTTC.